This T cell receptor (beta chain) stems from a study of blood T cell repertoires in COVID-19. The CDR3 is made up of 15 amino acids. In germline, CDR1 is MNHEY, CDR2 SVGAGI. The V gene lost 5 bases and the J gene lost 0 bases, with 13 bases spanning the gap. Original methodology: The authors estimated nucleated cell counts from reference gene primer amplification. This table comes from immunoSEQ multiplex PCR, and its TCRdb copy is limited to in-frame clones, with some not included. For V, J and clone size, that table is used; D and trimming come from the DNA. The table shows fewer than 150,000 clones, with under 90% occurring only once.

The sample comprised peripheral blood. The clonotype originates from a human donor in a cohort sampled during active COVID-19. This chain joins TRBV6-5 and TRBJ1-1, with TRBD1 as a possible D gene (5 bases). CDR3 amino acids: CASSPGDPMNTEAFF. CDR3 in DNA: TGTGCCAGCAGTCCGGGGGACCCTATGAACACTGAAGCTTTCTTT.